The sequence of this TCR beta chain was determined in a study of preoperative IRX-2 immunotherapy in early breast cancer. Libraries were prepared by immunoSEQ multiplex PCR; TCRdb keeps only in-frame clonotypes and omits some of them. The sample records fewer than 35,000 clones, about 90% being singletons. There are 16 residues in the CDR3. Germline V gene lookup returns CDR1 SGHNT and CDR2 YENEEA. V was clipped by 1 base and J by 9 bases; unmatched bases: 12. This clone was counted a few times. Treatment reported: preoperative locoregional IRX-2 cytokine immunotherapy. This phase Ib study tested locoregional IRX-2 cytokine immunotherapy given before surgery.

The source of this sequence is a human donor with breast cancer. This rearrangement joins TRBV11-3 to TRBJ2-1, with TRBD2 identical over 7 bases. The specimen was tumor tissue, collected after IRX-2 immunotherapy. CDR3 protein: CASSLVRASGYVEQFF. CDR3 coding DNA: TGTGCCAGCAGCTTAGTTAGGGCTAGCGGTTACGTTGAGCAGTTCTTC.